A selection of T cell receptor beta chains follows, all from one sample in a study of T-cell memory formation after mild COVID-19. TCRdb reanalysed the 5' RACE reads using MiXCR and keeps one entry per CDR3 protein. Of roughly 620,000 distinct CDR3 sequences detected, about a sixth appear once; the ten largest clones hold 12%. The specimen was PBMCs or a T cell subset sorted from them (not recorded which). The receptors were gathered from an adult woman who had mild COVID-19 (a few samples of this study predate the infection). Cell type and time point are not known. Both conserved end residues are part of each CDR3. D genes are given only for firm matches. Size is omitted from some rows. Given values are once, few, many or a class for expanded clones.

TRBJ2-3	few	TRBV5-1	-	TGCGCCAGCAGCGGGGAGCATACGCAGTATTTT	CASSGEHTQYF
TRBJ1-3	few	TRBV2	-	TGTGCCAGCAGTGATGCCCGGGGGACCTCTGGAAACACCATATATTTT	CASSDARGTSGNTIYF
TRBJ2-3	few	TRBV29-1	-	TGCAGCTTCGGGAGTAGCGGAAGCACAGATACGCAGTATTTT	CSFGSSGSTDTQYF
TRBJ2-3	few	TRBV5-1	-	TGCGCCAGCAGCTTGTGGGGGATTAGCACAGATACGCAGTATTTT	CASSLWGISTDTQYF
TRBJ1-2	-	TRBV7-2	-	TGTGCCAGCAGCTTAGATGACAGCCCCATTTCTTATGGCTACACCTTC	CASSLDDSPISYGYTF
TRBJ2-6	-	TRBV6-1	-	TGTGCCAGCAGTGGGTTGATGGTCTCTGGGGCCAACGTCCTGACTTTC	CASSGLMVSGANVLTF
TRBJ2-7	-	TRBV6-6	-	TGTGCCAGCAGTTACCCCCGGACGGTGGACTACGAGCAGTACTTC	CASSYPRTVDYEQYF
TRBJ1-6	many	TRBV4-1	-	TGCGCCAGCAGCCAAGTTACAGGTGTCCATTCACCCCTCCACTTT	CASSQVTGVHSPLHF
TRBJ2-5	-	TRBV18	-	TGTGCCAGCTCAGTCACAGGGCTAGGAGAGACCCAGTACTTC	CASSVTGLGETQYF
TRBJ2-7	few	TRBV12-3/TRBV12-4	TRBD1	TGTGCCAGCAGTTTACAGGGGGCCGACGAGCAGTACTTC	CASSLQGADEQYF
TRBJ2-3	few	TRBV12-3/TRBV12-4	TRBD1	TGTGCCAGCAGTTTGCAGGGGGTGGGTTGGGGCACAGATACGCAGTATTTT	CASSLQGVGWGTDTQYF
TRBJ2-7	-	TRBV6-2/TRBV6-3	TRBD2	TGTGCCAGCAGTTCAAGACTAGCGGGAGGGAGGCTCTACGAGCAGTACTTC	CASSSRLAGGRLYEQYF
TRBJ1-5	few	TRBV7-8	-	TGTGCCAGCAGCTCCGAGTCTTCTACAGCAAGCAATCAGCCCCAGCATTTT	CASSSESSTASNQPQHF
TRBJ1-4	-	TRBV18	-	TGTGCCAGCTCACCACTTTCGGCTGCAACTAATGAAAAACTGTTTTTT	CASSPLSAATNEKLFF
TRBJ2-1	-	TRBV24-1	-	TGTGCCACCAGTGATTTGCACTACGATGAAGGCAAACTTTCTAATGAGCAGTTCTTC	CATSDLHYDEGKLSNEQFF
TRBJ1-6	many	TRBV4-1	-	TGCGCCAGCAGCCAAGCTACGATTACGAATTCACCCCTCCACTTT	CASSQATITNSPLHF
TRBJ1-2	few	TRBV29-1	TRBD1	TGCAGCGCGCCCTTTGACAGGGGAGACACCTTC	CSAPFDRGDTF
TRBJ1-4	few	TRBV5-1	-	TGCGCCAGCAGCTCCGGGTCAGGAGATGAAAAACTGTTTTTT	CASSSGSGDEKLFF
TRBJ1-1	few	TRBV7-6	-	TGTGCCAGCAGCGGGGGGGACACTGAAGCTTTCTTT	CASSGGDTEAFF
TRBJ1-1	few	TRBV4-1	-	TGCGCCAGCAGCCAAGAGAGCTGGGGCGGTAGACGGACTGAAGCTTTCTTT	CASSQESWGGRRTEAFF
TRBJ2-7	-	TRBV7-9	-	TGTGCCAGCAGCGGACTGTTCCACTACGAGCAGTACTTC	CASSGLFHYEQYF
TRBJ2-3	few	TRBV12-3/TRBV12-4	-	TGTGCCAGCAGTTTAGAGGGTCTCAGCACAGATACGCAGTATTTT	CASSLEGLSTDTQYF
TRBJ2-3	-	TRBV6-5	-	TGTGCCAGCTCCTTACTGGTTGGGGCGTTTCCCGGGGATACGCAGTATTTT	CASSLLVGAFPGDTQYF
TRBJ2-1	few	TRBV20-1	TRBD2	TGCAGTGCTAGATTCGGGACTAGCGGGAGTCCCTACAATGAGCAGTTCTTC	CSARFGTSGSPYNEQFF
TRBJ2-7	few	TRBV5-6	TRBD1	TGTGCCAGCAGCTTGTGGGACAGGGGGGGAGAGCAGTACTTC	CASSLWDRGGEQYF
TRBJ2-1	-	TRBV11-3	-	TGTGCCAGCAGCTTTCAACAGTTTCATGAGCAGTTCTTC	CASSFQQFHEQFF
TRBJ2-4	few	TRBV2	TRBD1	TGTGCCAGCCATAGTGTGCCGGACAGGAAGAACATTCAGTACTTC	CASHSVPDRKNIQYF
TRBJ1-6	few	TRBV5-1	TRBD1	TGCGCCAGCAGCTTAAGAGGGGGCCATAATTCACCCCTCCACTTT	CASSLRGGHNSPLHF
TRBJ1-1	-	TRBV15	-	TGTGCCACCAGCCCGTACAGGGTCCCGAACACTGAAGCTTTCTTT	CATSPYRVPNTEAFF
TRBJ2-4	few	TRBV6-2/TRBV6-3	-	TGTGCCAGCAGTTACTCAATTGCAGACCGAAAGTACTTC	CASSYSIADRKYF
TRBJ2-1	-	TRBV5-1	TRBD2	TGCGCCAGCAGCTCAACGAACAGCGGGGGGGCTGAGCAGTTCTTC	CASSSTNSGGAEQFF
TRBJ1-1	few	TRBV11-2	TRBD1	TGTGCCAGCAGCTTAGATGGTAGGCAGGGGGCGCCCGCTGAAGCTTTCTTT	CASSLDGRQGAPAEAFF
TRBJ1-1	many	TRBV5-1	-	TGCGCCAGCAGCGACCTCATGAACACTGAAGCTTTCTTT	CASSDLMNTEAFF
TRBJ1-2	many	TRBV7-9	-	TGTGCCAGCAGCCCTCCGGGCGACTATGGCTACACCTTC	CASSPPGDYGYTF
TRBJ2-2	-	TRBV24-1	-	TGTGCCACCAGTGATTTGAGGCTAGGGGCCACCGGGGAGCTGTTTTTT	CATSDLRLGATGELFF
TRBJ1-1	few	TRBV29-1	-	TGCAGCGTTGTACCCAGACAGGCCCTGAACACTGAAGCTTTCTTT	CSVVPRQALNTEAFF
TRBJ2-7	few	TRBV27	-	TGTGCCAGCAAGTTCCAGGGGCGATCCTACGAGCAGTACTTC	CASKFQGRSYEQYF
TRBJ2-1	-	TRBV20-1	-	TGCAGTGCCCGCACCACGGGGTCCCCATCGCGGCAGTTCTTC	CSARTTGSPSRQFF
TRBJ2-7	-	TRBV5-6	-	TGTGCCAGCAGCTTGGTCGACAACATCTACGAGCAGTACTTC	CASSLVDNIYEQYF
TRBJ2-1	few	TRBV27	TRBD2	TGTGCCAGCAGTTCTAGCGGGAGTATTTACAATGAGCAGTTCTTC	CASSSSGSIYNEQFF
TRBJ1-4	-	TRBV7-9	-	TGTGCCAGCAGACCAGGGAGGTCTAATGAAAAACTGTTTTTT	CASRPGRSNEKLFF
TRBJ2-7	many	TRBV7-8	TRBD2	TGTGCCAGCAGCTTCCGGGGGGCCTACGAGCAGTACTTC	CASSFRGAYEQYF
TRBJ2-1	-	TRBV18	-	TGTGCCAGCTCACCGGACCCCCCAGGTGAGCAGTTCTTC	CASSPDPPGEQFF
TRBJ1-3	-	TRBV5-1	-	TGCGCCAGCAGCTTGTGGTACCGCGGGGTCAGCTCTGGAAACACCATATATTTT	CASSLWYRGVSSGNTIYF
TRBJ1-6	many	TRBV7-9	TRBD1	TGTGCCAGCAGCCGTGACGACAGGGGACATTCACCCCTCCACTTT	CASSRDDRGHSPLHF
TRBJ2-5	many	TRBV20-1	-	TGCAGTGGGAGCAACCAAGAGACCCAGTACTTC	CSGSNQETQYF
TRBJ2-1	few	TRBV7-2	-	TGTGCCAGCAGCTTAAGGTGGAATTCAAATGAGCAGTTCTTC	CASSLRWNSNEQFF
TRBJ1-3	few	TRBV3-1	-	TGTGCCAGCGGCCCTATAGCCAGACCCTCTGGAAACACCATATATTTT	CASGPIARPSGNTIYF
TRBJ1-2	few	TRBV24-1	TRBD1	TGTGCCACCAGCCCCCGGGACAGGGGAAGCGACTATGGCTACACCTTC	CATSPRDRGSDYGYTF
TRBJ2-3	few	TRBV19	-	TGTGCCAGTAGGGACTTTGATACGCAGTATTTT	CASRDFDTQYF
TRBJ2-1	many	TRBV9	TRBD1	TGTGCCAGCAGCCCCCAGGGGGCGTCCTACAATGAGCAGTTCTTC	CASSPQGASYNEQFF
TRBJ1-1	-	TRBV7-9	TRBD1	TGTGCCAGCAGCTTGGAGACAGGGAGTGCTTTCTTT	CASSLETGSAFF
TRBJ1-4	few	TRBV7-8	-	TGTGCCAGCAGCTTGGGACGGGGAGTCGAAAAACTGTTTTTT	CASSLGRGVEKLFF
TRBJ1-2	-	TRBV10-3	-	TGTGCCATCAGAGGGGCCGAACAGTCCTATGGCTACACCTTC	CAIRGAEQSYGYTF
TRBJ2-5	few	TRBV5-1	TRBD1	TGCGCCAGCAGAAGGTCCGGACAGGGAGTAGAGACCCAGTACTTC	CASRRSGQGVETQYF